One and the same sample provided the 23 T cell receptor beta chains below, sequenced in a study of blood T cell repertoires in COVID-19. Using immunoSEQ multiplex PCR, the repertoire was profiled, and TCRdb retains in-frame clones only, with some absent. The table has some 150,000 clones, around 87% seen once; the top ten hold roughly 2.5%. The sample consisted of peripheral blood. Receptor source: a middle-aged man with active COVID-19.

This chain connects TRBV7-2 to TRBJ2-5, with D tentatively TRBD1 (5 bases). In germline, CDR1 is SGHTA, CDR2 FQGNSA. The V gene lost 0 bases and the J gene lost 4 bases, with 12 bases spanning the gap. This CDR3 is built from 15 residues. Here the CDR3 DNA reads TGTGCCAGCAGCTTAGCCATGGGGCGGCCAGAGACCCAGTACTTC. Translating gives CASSLAMGRPETQYF. The full variable domain, with the rest looked up from reference TRBV7-2 and TRBJ2-5, is GAGVSQSPSNKVTEKGKDVELRCDPISGHTALYWYRQSLGQGLEFLIYFQGNSAPDKSGLPSDRFSAERTGGSVSTLTIQRTQQEDSAVYLCASSLAMGRPETQYFGPGTRLLVL.

The chain employs TRBV2 and TRBJ1-5; TRBD1 aligns across 10 bases. Trimming at V came to 4 bases and at J to 6 bases, leaving 3 bases not matched to a gene. This CDR3 has 14 amino acids. Germline assignment: CDR1 SNHLY and CDR2 FYNNEI. CDR3: CASSGQGASQPQHF. For the CDR3, the DNA is TGTGCCAGCAGTGGACAGGGGGCCAGTCAGCCCCAGCATTTT.

This sequence joins TRBV3-1 (or the pseudogene TRBV3-2) and TRBJ2-2, with TRBD2 matching 7 bases. This CDR3 is built from 16 residues. The ends lost 4 bases at V and 1 base at J; junction bases unmatched: 6. Germline-derived CDR1 and CDR2 are LGHDT and YNNKEL (reference sequence). The chain's CDR3 is CASSPSGAGNTGELFF. The DNA of the CDR3 is TGTGCCAGCAGCCCTAGCGGAGCAGGGAACACCGGGGAGCTGTTTTTT.

This clone was picked up one time. V is TRBV15 and J is TRBJ1-2, with TRBD1 matching 11 bases. The V gene end was trimmed by 5 bases and the J gene end by 5 bases; junction bases not matched to a gene: 19. CDR1 is LNHNV, CDR2 YYDKDF, per germline (reference sequence). CDR3 size: 19 residues. The DNA for the CDR3 is TGTGCCACCAGCTCCTCTGGCAGGACAGGGGGCTTGGGGGGGTATGGCTACACCTTC. Its translation is CATSSSGRTGGLGGYGYTF.

The rearrangement joins TRBV6-5 to TRBJ2-2; weak D call: TRBD1 (5 bases). The CDR3 runs to 13 residues. Germline CDR1 is MNHEY and CDR2 is SVGAGI. Trimming took 8 bases from V and 7 from J, leaving 14 bases between them. The CDR3: CASAEGAHGELFF. The CDR3 DNA follows: TGTGCCAGCGCGGAAGGGGCTCACGGGGAGCTGTTTTTT.

V usage is TRBV5-1 and J usage is TRBJ2-2, with 9 bases identical to TRBD1. J gave up 1 base and V 1 base, and 17 bases lay outside the gene matches. This CDR3 comprises 21 residues. CDR1 is SGHRS and CDR2 is YFSETQ in the germline V gene. CDR3 DNA sequence: TGCGCCAGCAGCTTGTCCCCGAGGGGGACAGGGTTTTTAGGGAACACCGGGGAGCTGTTTTTT. It encodes CASSLSPRGTGFLGNTGELFF.

The chain has TRBV27 and TRBJ1-2, with a tentative D call TRBD1 (6 bases). V was clipped by 5 bases and J by 4 bases, with 11 bases between them. Germline values: CDR1 MNHEY, CDR2 SMNVEV (reference sequence). CDR3 size: 13 residues. CDR3 region: CASSRTDGYGYTF. The CDR3, as DNA: TGTGCCAGCAGTAGGACAGACGGCTATGGCTACACCTTC.

This clone showed up just once. The chain carries TRBV5-4 and TRBJ1-6, with D possibly matching TRBD1 (5 bases). Germline values: CDR1 SGHNT, CDR2 YYREEE (reference sequence). This CDR3 has 15 residues. V lost 0 bases to trimming and J lost 10 bases, with 14 bases between them. CDR3 amino acids: CASSLAPGTGSPLHF. The DNA of the CDR3 is TGTGCCAGCAGCTTGGCGCCCGGTACAGGCTCACCCCTCCACTTT. Filled out from reference TRBV5-4 and TRBJ1-6, the complete variable domain reads ETGVTQSPTHLIKTRGQQVTLRCSSQSGHNTVSWYQQALGQGPQFIFQYYREEENGRGNFPPRFSGLQFPNYSSELNVNALELDDSALYLCASSLAPGTGSPLHFGNGTRLTVT.

Note on this clone: Other DNA sequences in the same sample also yield this CDR3. The chain joins TRBV20-1 to TRBJ2-7; D is undetermined. The CDR3 is 11 amino acids. V lost 6 bases and J 3 bases, leaving 9 bases between the germline ends. From germline, CDR1 is DFQATT and CDR2 SNEGSKA (reference sequence). CDR3 coding DNA: TGCAGTGCGTCTGACATCTACGAGCAGTACTTC. Translated, it gives CSASDIYEQYF.

The chain employs TRBV3-1 (or the pseudogene TRBV3-2) and TRBJ1-4; 7 bases align to TRBD1. Losses at the gene ends were 3 bases for V and 4 bases for J; bases not matched to a gene: 5. The germline CDR1 and CDR2 sequences are LGHDT and YNNKEL (reference sequence). This CDR3 has 15 residues. The CDR3 reads CASSHFRQGNEKLFF. CDR3 DNA sequence: TGTGCCAGCAGCCATTTCAGACAGGGTAATGAAAAACTGTTTTTT.

The chain carries TRBV6-6 and TRBJ1-1; 10 nucleotides line up with TRBD1. Germline lookup yields CDR1 MNHNY and CDR2 SVGAGI (reference sequence). The CDR3 is 17 residues long. V was clipped by 6 bases and J by 1 base; unmatched bases: 11. The CDR3 nucleotides are TGTGCCAGCAGCCGACCGACAGGGGGCGTAAGGAACACTGAAGCTTTCTTT. Its protein is CASSRPTGGVRNTEAFF.

The V call is TRBV19, the J call TRBJ1-1; 8 bases are shared with TRBD1. Germline V gene data show CDR1 as LNHDA and CDR2 as SQIVND (reference sequence). This CDR3 is built from 14 residues. With 8 bases clipped from V and 5 bases from J, the junction kept 10 bases outside the gene matches. The CDR3 bases are TGTGCCAGTTCCAGGGGGCGAGATCGGACTGAAGCTTTCTTT. This translates into CASSRGRDRTEAFF.

The chain employs TRBV10-3 and TRBJ2-5; D not certain. The germline gives CDR1 ENHRY, CDR2 SYGVKD. This CDR3 is 13 amino acids long. Trimming pared 4 bases from V and 1 base from J, leaving 7 bases between. CDR3 in amino acids: CAISVSSQETQYF. Written as DNA, the CDR3 is TGTGCCATCAGTGTCTCCAGCCAAGAGACCCAGTACTTC.

CDR3 nucleotide sequence: TGTGCCAGTAACCAACTAGCGGGGGACCCAAATACGCAGTATTTT. Protein sequence: CASNQLAGDPNTQYF. The gene calls are TRBV19 and TRBJ2-3; TRBD2 matches at 11 bases. The V gene's germline CDR1 is LNHDA and CDR2 SQIVND (reference sequence). The CDR3 spans 15 residues. Unmatched junction bases numbered 10, after V lost 7 bases and J lost 7 bases. Complete variable domain (other parts from reference TRBV19 and TRBJ2-3): DGGITQSPKYLFRKEGQNVTLSCEQNLNHDAMYWYRQDPGQGLRLIYYSQIVNDFQKGDIAEGYSVSREKKESFPLTVTSAQKNPTAFYLCASNQLAGDPNTQYFGPGTRLTVL.

J is TRBJ2-1 and V is TRBV3-1 (or the pseudogene TRBV3-2), with 7 bases that match TRBD1. Trimming took 3 bases from V and 6 from J; bases not matched to a gene: 5. CDR3 length equals 14 residues. The germline CDR1 and CDR2 sequences are LGHDT and YNNKEL (reference sequence). In nucleotides, the CDR3 is TGTGCCAGCAGCCACGCGACAGGGTTCAATGAGCAGTTCTTC. Protein: CASSHATGFNEQFF.

The rearrangement uses TRBV7-2 and TRBJ1-5; D is unresolved. Trimming removed 5 bases from V and 3 bases from J, with 11 bases in between. CDR3 length: 14 residues. Germline V gene sequence: CDR1 SGHTA, CDR2 FQGNSA. The CDR3 bases are TGTGCCAGCAGCCCCGGGTCGATCAATCAGCCCCAGCATTTT. Its translation: CASSPGSINQPQHF.

This clone has only a few counts. The chain uses TRBV5-8 and TRBJ1-5, with 8 bases matching TRBD1. J gave up 1 base and V 2 bases, and 2 bases lay outside the gene matches. This CDR3 has 15 amino acids. The V gene's germline CDR1 is SGHTS and CDR2 YDEGEE. CDR3 residues: CASSFDRGSNQPQHF. CDR3 in DNA: TGTGCCAGCAGCTTCGACAGGGGAAGCAATCAGCCCCAGCATTTT. Drawing the rest from reference TRBV5-8 and TRBJ1-5, the complete variable domain is EAGVTQSPTHLIKTRGQQATLRCSPISGHTSVYWYQQALGLGLQFLLWYDEGEERNRGNFPPRFSGRQFPNYSSELNVNALELEDSALYLCASSFDRGSNQPQHFGDGTRLSIL.

This chain connects TRBV7-3 to TRBJ2-1; maybe TRBD2 (6 bases). Trimming took 6 bases from V and 5 from J, leaving 20 bases between them. The germline gives CDR1 SGHTA, CDR2 FQGTGA. The CDR3 length is 16 residues. The CDR3 bases are TGTGCCAGCAGGTCTACTGGCGGGGCCAGGGACAATGAGCAGTTCTTC. Residues: CASRSTGGARDNEQFF.

The table lists this clone with a few counts. The V call is TRBV2, the J call TRBJ2-3, with 7 positions matching TRBD2. V shed 6 bases and J 5 bases; nucleotides not matched to a gene: 5. Germline V gene sequence: CDR1 SNHLY, CDR2 FYNNEI. There are 13 residues in the CDR3. CDR3 nucleotide sequence: TGTGCCAGCAGGGGGGGGGAAATAGATACGCAGTATTTT. Translating it yields CASRGGEIDTQYF.

The chain joins TRBV6-5 to TRBJ2-7; 9 bases line up with TRBD1. The CDR3 sequence is 16 residues long. V lost 2 bases to trimming and J lost 2 bases; unmatched junction nucleotides: 7. Looked up from germline, CDR1 is MNHEY and CDR2 is SVGAGI. As DNA, the CDR3 is TGTGCCAGCAGTTACACAGCGGGACAGGGCACCTACGAGCAGTACTTC. It yields the protein CASSYTAGQGTYEQYF.

This rearrangement joins TRBV18 to TRBJ2-5, with 7 bases identical to TRBD2. J was trimmed by 5 bases and V by 3 bases; bases with no gene match: 3. CDR1 and CDR2 from the germline V gene are KGHSH and LQKENI. There are 13 residues in the CDR3. The CDR3 is CASSPPRGETQYF. The CDR3 DNA sequence: TGTGCCAGCTCACCCCCGCGGGGGGAGACCCAGTACTTC.

This chain links TRBV7-9 with TRBJ2-7, with 9 bases fitting TRBD2. CDR3 length equals 16 residues. The V and J ends lost 1 base and 6 bases, in that order; junction bases with no gene match: 10. Germline CDR1 and CDR2: SEHNR and FQNEAQ (reference sequence). This CDR3 is CASSLDRAGGLGEQYF. CDR3 nucleotides: TGTGCCAGCAGCTTAGATAGGGCGGGGGGGCTCGGCGAGCAGTACTTC. The full variable domain, completed using reference TRBV7-9 and TRBJ2-7, is DTGVSQNPRHKITKRGQNVTFRCDPISEHNRLYWYRQTLGQGPEFLTYFQNEAQLEKSRLLSDRFSAERPKGSFSTLEIQRTEQGDSAMYLCASSLDRAGGLGEQYFGPGTRLTVT.

J is TRBJ2-5 and V is TRBV11-2, with TRBD2 as a possible D gene (6 bases). Looked up from germline, CDR1 is SGHAT and CDR2 is FQNNGV. Trimming shortened V by 4 bases and J by 5 bases, and 17 bases separated the two germline ends. This CDR3 spans 15 amino acids. The DNA for the CDR3 is TGTGCCAGCAGCTCTACTAGCAGGAGTACGGAGACCCAGTACTTC. This encodes CASSSTSRSTETQYF.